These 10 T cell receptor beta chains came from one sample sequenced in a study of molecular identifiers for immune sequencing clone quantification listed by TCRdb under 2018. Library preparation was by PCR. Sequencing was performed on an Illumina HiSeq 4000. The raw public data were reprocessed by TCRdb itself: fastp quality trimming at Q25, MiXCR clonotype calling, in-frame beta chains only. One record per CDR3 amino acid sequence lists the most common genes and DNA. In this sample the table shows 460,000 or so distinct CDR3 sequences, about a fifth of which occur a single time. The ten largest clones capture about 0.8% of the sample. Sequencing was carried out using naive CD8+ T cells from blood, with Jurkat cell RNA spiked in. Interpreted using the paper, the cell subset or site label stands for: FACS-sorted CD8+CD4-CCR7+CD45RA+ naive T cells. These receptors all stem from a human donor in good health. Some libraries in this study had Jurkat cell RNA spiked in.

This clonotype appeared many times. J is TRBJ1-5 and V is TRBV6-5; D is ambiguous. CDR1 is MNHEY and CDR2 is SVGAGI in the germline V gene. V was shortened by 6 bases and J by 14 bases, with 20 bases between the two germline ends. The CDR3 sequence is 13 residues long. The CDR3 nucleotides read TGTGCCAGCAGCAGTAGCCCCGGCTTGGATAAGCATTTT. Its translation is CASSSSPGLDKHF.

The CDR3 reads CASSNNRDGWNTEAFF. The CDR3 DNA is TGTGCCAGCAGTAATAACAGGGATGGATGGAACACTGAAGCTTTCTTT. The chain has TRBV28 and TRBJ1-1; perhaps TRBD1 as D (6 bases). Between the trimmed V and J ends, which lost 5 bases and 1 base, there was a span of 17 bases. The CDR3 is 16 amino acids. Looked up from germline, CDR1 is MDHEN and CDR2 is SYDVKM.

This clonotype came up a few times. V is TRBV7-6 and J is TRBJ1-6; D may be TRBD1 (5 bases). The germline V gene encodes CDR1 SGHVS and CDR2 FNYEAQ. The V end lost 8 bases, the J end lost 7 bases, and 15 bases lay between the germline ends. The length of the CDR3 is 14 residues. The CDR3 is CASAELGANSPLHF. CDR3 sequence (DNA): TGTGCCAGCGCGGAGCTAGGGGCAAATTCACCCCTCCACTTT.

The table lists this clonotype with many counts. The V and J genes are TRBV7-9 and TRBJ2-7; TRBD1 is a possible D gene (6 bases). V was cut by 5 bases and J by 4 bases, with 24 bases left in between. Germline CDR1 is SEHNR and CDR2 is FQNEAQ (reference sequence). CDR3 length equals 17 residues. The CDR3 region has the DNA TGTGCCAGCAGCCGAAATTATATGGGGACATCGGGATACGAGCAGTACTTC. Translation: CASSRNYMGTSGYEQYF. Based on the CDR3 plus reference TRBV7-9 and TRBJ2-7, the full variable domain is DTGVSQNPRHKITKRGQNVTFRCDPISEHNRLYWYRQTLGQGPEFLTYFQNEAQLEKSRLLSDRFSAERPKGSFSTLEIQRTEQGDSAMYLCASSRNYMGTSGYEQYFGPGTRLTVT.

Notes on this clonotype: A much larger clone sits a single nucleotide away, making a read error possible. This rearrangement joins TRBV7-8 to TRBJ2-3, with 9 bases aligning to TRBD2. The CDR3 covers 17 residues. CDR1 and CDR2 from the germline V gene are SGHVS and FQNEAQ. The CDR3 loop is CASSWVVGAGGTDTRYF. The DNA for the CDR3 is TGTGCCAGCAGCTGGGTTGTAGGAGCGGGGGGTACAGATACGCGGTATTTT.

The chain carries TRBV7-9 and TRBJ2-3; D is perhaps TRBD2 (6 bases). There are 15 residues in the CDR3. In germline, CDR1 is SEHNR, CDR2 FQNEAQ (reference sequence). V was trimmed by 5 bases and J by 6 bases, leaving 18 bases between them. In DNA form, the CDR3 reads TGTGCCAGCAGCCCTCCTCGCGGGGCGGGGGATACGCAGTATTTT. Translated, it gives CASSPPRGAGDTQYF.

The genes are TRBV12-3 or TRBV12-4 and TRBJ1-5; TRBD1 might be the D (5 bases). The CDR3 length is 13 residues. V was cut by 6 bases and J by 3 bases, with 9 bases left in between. CDR3 sequence: CASRSTVNQPQHF. As DNA, the CDR3 is TGTGCCAGCAGGTCGACAGTCAATCAGCCCCAGCATTTT.

This clonotype has ten or more counts. J is TRBJ1-5 and V is TRBV6-6; the D gene is possibly TRBD1 (5 bases). The CDR3 contains 14 residues. From germline, CDR1 is MNHNY and CDR2 SVGAGI (reference sequence). The ends were cut back, 6 bases at V and 2 bases at J, with 11 bases in the middle. The CDR3 loop reads CASRGTIGNQPQHF. DNA for the CDR3: TGTGCCAGCAGGGGGACTATAGGCAATCAGCCCCAGCATTTT.

Regarding this clonotype: A much more abundant neighbour one base away suggests this may be a read error. The rearrangement uses TRBV7-2 and TRBJ1-4, with 7 bases fitting TRBD1. CDR3 length equals 14 residues. CDR1 SGHTA and CDR2 FQGNSA come from the germline V gene. CDR3 sequence: CASSSDRSNGKLFF. CDR3 sequence (DNA): TGTGCCAGCAGCTCGGACAGGTCTAATGGAAAACTGTTTTTT.

The gene calls are TRBV12-5 and TRBJ1-4; D perhaps matches TRBD1 (6 bases). Germline values: CDR1 LGHNT, CDR2 FRNRAP. This CDR3 spans 14 amino acids. Trimming removed 6 bases from V and 2 bases from J, with 10 bases in between. The chain's CDR3 is CASGQGGTNEKLFF. The CDR3 DNA sequence: TGTGCTAGTGGACAGGGAGGCACTAATGAAAAACTGTTTTTT.